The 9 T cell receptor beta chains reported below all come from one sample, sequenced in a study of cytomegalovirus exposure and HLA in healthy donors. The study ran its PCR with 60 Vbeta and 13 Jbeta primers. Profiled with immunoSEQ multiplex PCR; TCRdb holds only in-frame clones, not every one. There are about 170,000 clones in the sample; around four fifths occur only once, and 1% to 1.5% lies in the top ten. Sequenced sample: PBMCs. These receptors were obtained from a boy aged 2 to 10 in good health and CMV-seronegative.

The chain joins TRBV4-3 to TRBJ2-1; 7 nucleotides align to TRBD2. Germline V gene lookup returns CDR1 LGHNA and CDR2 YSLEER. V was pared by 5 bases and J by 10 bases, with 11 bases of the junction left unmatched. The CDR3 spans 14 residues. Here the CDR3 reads CASSTGTTQREQFF. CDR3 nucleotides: TGCGCCAGCAGCACCGGGACTACCCAAAGGGAGCAGTTCTTC.

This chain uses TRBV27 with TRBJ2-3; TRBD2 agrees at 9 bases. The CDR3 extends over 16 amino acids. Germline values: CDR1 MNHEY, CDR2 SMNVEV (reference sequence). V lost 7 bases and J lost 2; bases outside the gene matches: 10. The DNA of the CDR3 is TGTGCCAGCAACTTAGCTAGCGGGGCCAACACAGATACGCAGTATTTT. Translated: CASNLASGANTDTQYF.

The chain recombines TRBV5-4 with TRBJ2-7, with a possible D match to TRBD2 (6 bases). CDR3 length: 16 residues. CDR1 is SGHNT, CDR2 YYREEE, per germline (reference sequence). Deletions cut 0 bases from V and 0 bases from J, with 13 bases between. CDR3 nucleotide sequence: TGTGCCAGCAGCTTGGAGGCGGGACGTAGCTCCTACGAGCAGTACTTC. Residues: CASSLEAGRSSYEQYF.

The CDR3 nucleotides read TGTGCCAGCAGCCAATCTTGGGGGCTAAACTATGGCTACACCTTC. Its translation: CASSQSWGLNYGYTF. The rearrangement links TRBV14 to TRBJ1-2; possible D gene TRBD1, 6 bases. CDR1 is SGHDN and CDR2 is FVKESK in the germline V gene. CDR3 length: 15 amino acids. Trimming left V 2 bases short and J 2 bases short, with 12 bases between.

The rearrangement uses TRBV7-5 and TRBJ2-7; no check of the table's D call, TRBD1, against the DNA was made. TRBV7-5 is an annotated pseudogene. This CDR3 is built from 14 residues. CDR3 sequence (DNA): TGTGCCAGAAGCTTAGAGGACATTTGCGACGAGCAGTACTTC. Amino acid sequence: CARSLEDICDEQYF.

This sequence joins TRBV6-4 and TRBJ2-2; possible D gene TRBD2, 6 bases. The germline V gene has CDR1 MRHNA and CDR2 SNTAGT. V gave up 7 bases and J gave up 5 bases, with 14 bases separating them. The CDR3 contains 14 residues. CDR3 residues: CASMAGRDTGELFF. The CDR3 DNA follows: TGTGCCAGCATGGCGGGAAGAGATACCGGGGAGCTGTTTTTT.

The CDR3 DNA sequence: TGTGCCAGCAGCGCCCGACAGGGGGACGACACTGAAGCTTTCTTT. Protein: CASSARQGDDTEAFF. The chain carries TRBV9 and TRBJ1-1; TRBD1 matches at 9 bases. Trimming removed 3 bases from V and 3 bases from J; junction bases left unmatched: 6. The CDR3 sequence is 15 residues long. CDR1 is SGDLS, CDR2 YYNGEE, per germline.

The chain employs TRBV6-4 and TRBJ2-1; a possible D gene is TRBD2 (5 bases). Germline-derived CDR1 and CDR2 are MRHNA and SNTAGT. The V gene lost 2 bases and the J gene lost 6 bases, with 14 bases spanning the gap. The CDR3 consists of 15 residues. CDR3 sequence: CASSDGSRAPNEQFF. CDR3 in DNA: TGTGCCAGCAGTGACGGGAGCCGGGCCCCCAATGAGCAGTTCTTC.

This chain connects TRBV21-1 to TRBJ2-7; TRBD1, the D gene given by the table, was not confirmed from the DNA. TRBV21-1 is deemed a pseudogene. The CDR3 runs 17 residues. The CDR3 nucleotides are TGTGCCAGCCGTGGGCCTTCCCGGGACAGGGACCGCTACGAGCAGTACGTC. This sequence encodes CASRGPSRDRDRYEQYV.